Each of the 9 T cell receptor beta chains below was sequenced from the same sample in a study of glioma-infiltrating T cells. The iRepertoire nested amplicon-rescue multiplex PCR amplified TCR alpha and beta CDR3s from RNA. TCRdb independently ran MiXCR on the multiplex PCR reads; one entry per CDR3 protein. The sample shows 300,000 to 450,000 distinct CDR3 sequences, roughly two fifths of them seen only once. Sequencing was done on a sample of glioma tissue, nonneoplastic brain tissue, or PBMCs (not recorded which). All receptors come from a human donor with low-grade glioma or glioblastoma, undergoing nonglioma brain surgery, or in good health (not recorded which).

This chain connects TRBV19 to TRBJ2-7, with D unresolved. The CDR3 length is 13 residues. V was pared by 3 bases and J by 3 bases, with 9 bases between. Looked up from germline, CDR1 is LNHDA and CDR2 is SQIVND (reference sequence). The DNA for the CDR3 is TGTGCCAGTAGTATTCACAAGCGCTACGAGCAGTACTTC. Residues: CASSIHKRYEQYF. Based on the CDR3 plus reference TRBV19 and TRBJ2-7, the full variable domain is DGGITQSPKYLFRKEGQNVTLSCEQNLNHDAMYWYRQDPGQGLRLIYYSQIVNDFQKGDIAEGYSVSREKKESFPLTVTSAQKNPTAFYLCASSIHKRYEQYFGPGTRLTVT.

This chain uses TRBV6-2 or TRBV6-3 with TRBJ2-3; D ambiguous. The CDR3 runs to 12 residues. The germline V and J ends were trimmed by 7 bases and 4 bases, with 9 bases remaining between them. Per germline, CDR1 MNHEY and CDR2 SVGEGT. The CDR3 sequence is CASTTRADTQYF. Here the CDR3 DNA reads TGTGCCAGCACCACACGGGCAGATACGCAGTATTTT.

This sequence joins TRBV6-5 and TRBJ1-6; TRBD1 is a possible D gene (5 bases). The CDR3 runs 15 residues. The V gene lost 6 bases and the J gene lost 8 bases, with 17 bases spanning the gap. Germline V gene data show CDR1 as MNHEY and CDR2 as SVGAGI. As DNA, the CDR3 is TGTGCCAGCAGCCCAGTTGGGGGGGGAGATTCACCCCTCCACTTT. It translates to CASSPVGGGDSPLHF.

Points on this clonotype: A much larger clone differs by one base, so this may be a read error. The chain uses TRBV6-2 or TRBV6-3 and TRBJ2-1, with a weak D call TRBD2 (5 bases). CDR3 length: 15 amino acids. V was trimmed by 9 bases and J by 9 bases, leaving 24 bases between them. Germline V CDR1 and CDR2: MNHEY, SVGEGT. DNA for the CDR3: TGTGCCAGAATCTCGACGGGATTTCGGAGCGGTGAGCAGTTCTTC. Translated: CARISTGFRSGEQFF.

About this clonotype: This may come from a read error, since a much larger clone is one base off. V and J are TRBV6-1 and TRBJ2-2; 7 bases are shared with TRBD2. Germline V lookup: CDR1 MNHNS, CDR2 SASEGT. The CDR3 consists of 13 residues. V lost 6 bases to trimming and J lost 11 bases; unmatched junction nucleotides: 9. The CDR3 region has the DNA TGTGCCAGCAGCAACGGGGGGACCTGTGAGCTGTTTTTT. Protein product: CASSNGGTCELFF.

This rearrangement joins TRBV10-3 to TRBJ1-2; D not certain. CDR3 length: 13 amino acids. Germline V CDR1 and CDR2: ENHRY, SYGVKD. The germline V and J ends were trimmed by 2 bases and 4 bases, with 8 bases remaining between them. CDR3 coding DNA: TGTGCCATCAGTGAGGCGGGCCGCTATGGCTACACCTTC. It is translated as CAISEAGRYGYTF.

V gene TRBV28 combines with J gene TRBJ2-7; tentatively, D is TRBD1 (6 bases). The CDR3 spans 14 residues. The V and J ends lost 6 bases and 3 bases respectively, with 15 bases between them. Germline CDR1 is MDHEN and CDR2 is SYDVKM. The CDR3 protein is CASSLPGTNYEQYF. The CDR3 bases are TGTGCCAGCAGCCTCCCCGGGACAAACTACGAGCAGTACTTC.

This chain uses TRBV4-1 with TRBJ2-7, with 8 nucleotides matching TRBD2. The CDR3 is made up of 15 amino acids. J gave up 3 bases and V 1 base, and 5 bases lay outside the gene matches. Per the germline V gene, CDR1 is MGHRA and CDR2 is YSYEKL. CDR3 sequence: CASSQAAGVGYEQYF. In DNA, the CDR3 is TGCGCCAGCAGCCAAGCAGCGGGAGTCGGCTACGAGCAGTACTTC.

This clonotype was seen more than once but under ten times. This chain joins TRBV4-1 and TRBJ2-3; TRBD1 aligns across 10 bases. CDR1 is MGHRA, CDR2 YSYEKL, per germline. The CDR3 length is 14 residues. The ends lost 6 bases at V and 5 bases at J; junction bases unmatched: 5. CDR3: CASRRTGGRDTQYF. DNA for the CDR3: TGCGCCAGCAGACGGACAGGGGGAAGAGATACGCAGTATTTT.